This TCR beta chain was sequenced during a study of shared clonotypes between healthy human individuals. Running of the assay took place at deep level. The data were produced by immunoSEQ multiplex PCR, yet TCRdb's version contains in-frame clones alone and is incomplete. The repertoire holds about 2.4 million clones, with 93% as singletons. Points on this clone: Its antigen is unidentified.

The healthy adult donors were HIV-negative and reported no recent acute infections or vaccinations. CD4+ cell separation produced CD45RA+ naive and CD45RA-negative memory subsets. Broader study findings: Clonotype sharing among donors likely depends on sequencing depth.

CDR3 length: 11 residues. The germline V gene has CDR1 SGHNT and CDR2 YENEEA. The ends were cut back, 5 bases at V and 10 bases at J, with 9 bases in the middle. Source material: naive CD4+ T cells from PBMCs. Subset indicated: CD45RA+ positively selected. The sequence came from a man between 18 and 35 years old in good health. Some clones in this sample may be carry-over from other donors' samples. J is TRBJ2-1 and V is TRBV11-3; unclear D gene. The CDR3 bases are TGTGCCAGCAGCGCCCAAGGAGAGCAGTTCTTC. It encodes CASSAQGEQFF.